A selection of T cell receptor beta chains follows, all from one sample in a study of T cells in Graves' hyperthyroidism and ophthalmopathy. TCRdb reprocessed the multiplex PCR reads with MiXCR, giving one entry per CDR3 protein. The data contain more than 500,000 distinct CDR3 sequences, 14% to 15% of them singletons. Input material: blood. The receptors come from a woman in her 40s with Graves' ophthalmopathy. Both conserved end residues are part of each CDR3. The D gene is left open where the match is weak. A row's size may be missing; if present it is once, few, many or a size class.

clone size	V gene	D gene	J gene	CDR3 DNA	CDR3 protein
many	TRBV30	-	TRBJ1-2	TGTGCCTGGAGTCTGAACGGTGGCTACACCTTC	CAWSLNGGYTF
many	TRBV11-2	TRBD1	TRBJ2-7	TGTGCCAGCAGCTTAGGGACAGGGGGAGTTCAGTACTTC	CASSLGTGGVQYF
many	TRBV14	TRBD1	TRBJ1-2	TGTGCCAGCAGCCGTACCGGGACAGCCTTCTATGGCTACACCTTC	CASSRTGTAFYGYTF
many	TRBV6-5	TRBD1	TRBJ2-4	TGTGCCAGCAGTCCGGGACAGGAAAACATTCAGTACTTC	CASSPGQENIQYF
many	TRBV2	-	TRBJ2-5	TGTGCCAGCAGTAGGACTAAGGCCGGGGAGACCCAGTACTTC	CASSRTKAGETQYF
few	TRBV28	TRBD1	TRBJ2-5	TGTGCCAGCAGTTCGCCGGGACAGGGAAAACAAGAGACCCAGTACTTC	CASSSPGQGKQETQYF
many	TRBV20-1	-	TRBJ1-2	TGCAGTGCTAGGCAGGAGGCTGGCTACACCTTC	CSARQEAGYTF
few	TRBV6-1	-	TRBJ2-5	TGTGCCAGCGGACCCAGGAGGGGATTAGAAGAGACCCAGTACTTC	CASGPRRGLEETQYF
many	TRBV27	TRBD2	TRBJ2-5	TGTGCCAGCAGACCCTTGGATAGCGGGAGGGAGACCCAGTACTTC	CASRPLDSGRETQYF
many	TRBV27	-	TRBJ2-7	TGTGCCAGCAGTTTCTCTGGGACGACCGGCGAGCAGTACTTC	CASSFSGTTGEQYF
few	TRBV11-1	TRBD2	TRBJ2-4	TGTGCCAGCAGCTTAACCGGGACTAGCGGAAGTCTAGCCAAAAACATTCAGTACTTC	CASSLTGTSGSLAKNIQYF
-	TRBV12-3/TRBV12-4	-	TRBJ2-5	TGTGCCAGCCGTCTCCAGGGCAGAGGAGAGACCCAGTACTTC	CASRLQGRGETQYF
many	TRBV28	-	TRBJ2-7	TGTGCCAGCAAATCAGGAACCCGCTACGAGCAGTACTTC	CASKSGTRYEQYF
-	TRBV12-3/TRBV12-4	TRBD2	TRBJ2-3	TGTGCCAGCAGTTCCCGGGTAGCGGGGTCTAGAGATACGCAGTATTTT	CASSSRVAGSRDTQYF
-	TRBV10-1	TRBD2	TRBJ2-5	TGCGCCAGCAGTGAGCCGGGGGGCCAAGAGACCCAGTACTTC	CASSEPGGQETQYF
few	TRBV4-1	-	TRBJ2-7	TGCGCCAGCAGCCAAGCCCTGGGAGACCTCTCCTACGAGCAGTACTTC	CASSQALGDLSYEQYF
many	TRBV6-1	-	TRBJ1-5	TGTACCAGCAGTGAGGCGGGCAATCAGCCCCAGCATTTT	CTSSEAGNQPQHF
many	TRBV20-1	TRBD2	TRBJ2-7	TGCAGTGCCGAAGCCGGGACTACCTTCTACGAGCAGTACTTC	CSAEAGTTFYEQYF
many	TRBV19	-	TRBJ1-5	TGTGCCAGTAGTACCGTTCAGGAGCAGCCCCAGCATTTT	CASSTVQEQPQHF
few	TRBV7-2	-	TRBJ1-5	TGTGCCAGCAGCTTAGATGGGGCGGCTCAGCCCCAGCATTTT	CASSLDGAAQPQHF
-	TRBV6-2/TRBV6-3	-	TRBJ1-5	TGTGCCAGCAGTTACGGCGGGACGGGGGATCAGCCCCAGCATTTT	CASSYGGTGDQPQHF
few	TRBV27	TRBD2	TRBJ2-7	TGTGCCAGCAGTTTATCGTCCAGGGGACTAGGGCAGTACTTC	CASSLSSRGLGQYF
few	TRBV11-2	-	TRBJ1-2	TGTGCCAGCAGCTTATCCCAGGGTAGCGGGGGCTACACCTTC	CASSLSQGSGGYTF
few	TRBV27	TRBD2	TRBJ2-4	TGTGCCAGCAGTGCCGGGACTAGCGGGAGCAAAAACATTCAGTACTTC	CASSAGTSGSKNIQYF
many	TRBV9	TRBD1	TRBJ2-5	TGTGCCAGCGGCTATTCAGCTAGGACAGGGGGCCAAGAGACCCAGTACTTC	CASGYSARTGGQETQYF
many	TRBV12-3/TRBV12-4	-	TRBJ1-1	TGTGCCAGCAGTTTGACAGTCATGAACACTGAAGCTTTCTTT	CASSLTVMNTEAFF
many	TRBV5-5	-	TRBJ2-5	TGTGCCAGCAGCTTGGTCGTATGGGAGACCCAGTACTTC	CASSLVVWETQYF
many	TRBV29-1	-	TRBJ2-7	TGCAGCGTTGAAGATCAGGGGATTGGGCAGTACTTC	CSVEDQGIGQYF